The 27 T cell receptor beta chains listed next were all sequenced from one sample in a study of T cells in Graves' hyperthyroidism and ophthalmopathy. What was amplified from RNA transcripts were TCR beta CDR3 regions. The primer set for the first-round RT-PCR of the TCR CDR3 was HTBI. MiXCR was run by TCRdb on the multiplex PCR reads, yielding one entry per CDR3 protein. The data show hundreds of thousands of distinct CDR3 sequences, with less than 25% seen just once and approximately 10% held by the top ten. What was sequenced was blood. All receptors derive from a woman aged 25 to 39 with Graves' ophthalmopathy.

Only one count was recorded for this clonotype. The CDR3: CASSQTGRRNQPQHF. The DNA of the CDR3 is TGCGCCAGCAGCCAAACAGGACGGCGCAATCAGCCCCAGCATTTT. This sequence joins TRBV4-1 and TRBJ1-5; maybe TRBD1 (5 bases). CDR3 length equals 15 residues. Trimming removed 2 bases at V and 2 bases at J, with 10 bases between. The germline CDR1 and CDR2 sequences are MGHRA and YSYEKL.

The chain has TRBV7-2 and TRBJ1-5, with D maybe TRBD1 (5 bases). Germline values: CDR1 SGHTA, CDR2 FQGNSA. The CDR3 is made up of 13 amino acids. V lost 2 bases and J lost 5, with 7 bases in between. This chain's CDR3 is CASSLMGDQPQHF. CDR3 nucleotides: TGTGCCAGCAGCTTAATGGGGGATCAGCCCCAGCATTTT.

The sample holds a few counts of this clonotype. This rearrangement joins TRBV9 to TRBJ1-1; D is perhaps TRBD1 (6 bases). V was pared by 0 bases and J by 1 base, with 13 bases between. The CDR3 sequence is 16 residues long. Germline V gene lookup returns CDR1 SGDLS and CDR2 YYNGEE. In DNA form, the CDR3 reads TGTGCCAGCAGCGTAGGATTCCCACAGGGGAACACTGAAGCTTTCTTT. Amino acids: CASSVGFPQGNTEAFF. Full variable domain (missing parts from reference TRBV9 and TRBJ1-1): DSGVTQTPKHLITATGQRVTLRCSPRSGDLSVYWYQQSLDQGLQFLIQYYNGEERAKGNILERFSAQQFPDLHSELNLSSLELGDSALYFCASSVGFPQGNTEAFFGQGTRLTVV.

This clonotype has a count of ten or more. The V gene is TRBV7-3, the J gene TRBJ2-5; 8 nucleotides match TRBD2. Germline V gene lookup returns CDR1 SGHTA and CDR2 FQGTGA. The CDR3 has 15 residues. V gave up 7 bases and J gave up 1 base; unmatched junction bases: 8. The CDR3 is CASTLTGGAQETQYF. The CDR3, as DNA: TGTGCCAGCACCCTAACCGGGGGGGCCCAAGAGACCCAGTACTTC.

On this clonotype itself: This may stem from a read error, because a much larger clone lies one nucleotide away. The chain recombines TRBV4-2 with TRBJ2-7; maybe TRBD1 (6 bases). This CDR3 spans 14 amino acids. The V gene lost 8 bases and the J gene lost 5 bases, with 19 bases spanning the gap. Germline assignment: CDR1 LGHNA and CDR2 YNFKEQ. CDR3: CASGLSEQGNEQYF. The CDR3 DNA reads as TGTGCCAGCGGCCTCTCGGAACAGGGAAACGAGCAGTACTTC.

This clonotype showed up many times. This chain connects TRBV4-1 to TRBJ2-7; 9 nucleotides align to TRBD1. V was clipped by 0 bases and J by 4 bases; unmatched bases: 10. The CDR3 spans 17 residues. Germline-derived CDR1 and CDR2 are MGHRA and YSYEKL. This chain's CDR3 is CASSQEYGTGLKYEQYF. As DNA, the CDR3 is TGCGCCAGCAGCCAAGAGTATGGGACAGGGTTAAAGTACGAGCAGTACTTC.

The rearrangement joins TRBV6-1 to TRBJ1-5; 7 bases match TRBD1. Germline V gene sequence: CDR1 MNHNS, CDR2 SASEGT. V gave up 11 bases and J gave up 4 bases; unmatched junction bases: 8. The CDR3 has 13 residues. This CDR3 is CAGSGTDNQPQHF. The CDR3 nucleotides are TGTGCCGGCTCCGGGACAGATAATCAGCCCCAGCATTTT.

This clonotype was recorded at least ten times. CDR3 bases: TGTGCCAGCAGGACAGGGTCATACGAGCAGTACTTC. It translates to CASRTGSYEQYF. This chain links TRBV28 with TRBJ2-7, with TRBD1 matching 7 bases. The CDR3 has 12 amino acids. The V gene's germline CDR1 is MDHEN and CDR2 SYDVKM. V trimming: 6 bases; J trimming: 4 bases; junction bases outside the gene matches: 3.

This clonotype was seen ten or more times. CDR3 in DNA: TGTGCCTGGAGGGGGAGACATCAGCCCCAGCATTTT. It codes for CAWRGRHQPQHF. The V and J genes are TRBV30 and TRBJ1-5; no definite D call. V was clipped by 3 bases and J by 5 bases, with 8 bases between them. CDR3 size: 12 residues. Germline values: CDR1 GTSNPN, CDR2 SVGIG (reference sequence).

The table lists this clonotype with a few counts. This rearrangement joins TRBV6-5 to TRBJ2-7, with D hard to call. Trimming took 0 bases from V and 2 from J, leaving 11 bases between them. The CDR3 sequence is 15 residues long. Looked up from germline, CDR1 is MNHEY and CDR2 is SVGAGI. In DNA form, the CDR3 reads TGTGCCAGCAGTTACTCTTCGGGCGTCGCCTACGAGCAGTACTTC. It translates to CASSYSSGVAYEQYF.

This clonotype was observed at least ten times. The chain employs TRBV7-9 and TRBJ2-2; 9 bases fit TRBD1. Germline CDR1 SEHNR, CDR2 FQNEAQ (reference sequence). V gave up 4 bases and J gave up 5 bases; unmatched junction bases: 2. The length of the CDR3 is 14 residues. The CDR3 DNA reads TGTGCCAGCAGCTCCGGGACAGGGACCGGGGAGCTGTTTTTT. Translation gives CASSSGTGTGELFF.

This clonotype was counted many times. Written as DNA, the CDR3 is TGTGCCAGCATCGGGGATCACTATGGCTACACCTTC. Protein: CASIGDHYGYTF. This sequence joins TRBV2 and TRBJ1-2; D is uncertain. Per germline, CDR1 SNHLY and CDR2 FYNNEI. This CDR3 spans 12 amino acids. The ends were cut back, 7 bases at V and 3 bases at J, with 9 bases in the middle. The full variable domain, in which reference TRBV2 and TRBJ1-2 provide the parts outside the CDR3, is EPEVTQTPSHQVTQMGQEVILRCVPISNHLYFYWYRQILGQKVEFLVSFYNNEISEKSEIFDDQFSVERPDGSNFTLKIRSTKLEDSAMYFCASIGDHYGYTFGSGTRLTVV.

This clonotype has at least ten counts. The gene calls are TRBV6-2 or TRBV6-3 and TRBJ1-2, with TRBD1 matching over 8 bases. V dropped 5 bases and J dropped 5; count of bases not matched to a gene: 1. The V gene's germline CDR1 is MNHEY and CDR2 SVGEGT. The CDR3 consists of 12 residues. DNA of the CDR3: TGTGCCAGCAGTCGACAGGGGTATGGCTACACCTTC. This codes for CASSRQGYGYTF.

This clonotype was counted ten times or more. The chain links TRBV20-1 to TRBJ2-5; possible D gene TRBD2, 5 bases. The CDR3 contains 12 residues. The germline V and J ends were trimmed by 3 bases and 2 bases, with 7 bases remaining between them. Germline V gene data show CDR1 as DFQATT and CDR2 as SNEGSKA (reference sequence). The CDR3 reads CSASRTQETQYF. CDR3 nucleotide sequence: TGCAGTGCTAGTCGGACTCAAGAGACCCAGTACTTC.

This chain connects TRBV4-2 to TRBJ1-2, with a tentative D call TRBD1 (5 bases). V was pared by 4 bases and J by 6 bases, with 18 bases between. The CDR3 loop spans 15 amino acids. The germline gives CDR1 LGHNA, CDR2 YNFKEQ. CDR3 loop: CASSPPRGAGNGYTF. In DNA form, the CDR3 reads TGTGCCAGCAGCCCCCCCCGGGGCGCAGGGAATGGCTACACCTTC.

Turning to this clonotype: Possible read error: a much larger clone is one base away. This rearrangement joins TRBV7-2 to TRBJ2-5; 9 positions agree with TRBD2. Germline V gene sequence: CDR1 SGHTA, CDR2 FQGNSA. The CDR3 length is 15 residues. The CDR3 coding sequence is TGTGCCAGCAGCTTTCAGCGGGGGGTTGGAGAGACCAAGTACTTC. The encoded protein is CASSFQRGVGETKYF. Complete variable domain (other parts from reference TRBV7-2 and TRBJ2-5): GAGVSQSPSNKVTEKGKDVELRCDPISGHTALYWYRQSLGQGLEFLIYFQGNSAPDKSGLPSDRFSAERTGGSVSTLTIQRTQQEDSAVYLCASSFQRGVGETKYFGPGTRLLVL.

This clonotype was observed a handful of times. The rearrangement links TRBV15 to TRBJ2-7; TRBD1 is a possible D gene (6 bases). Trimming removed 3 bases from V and 2 bases from J, with 11 bases in between. CDR1 and CDR2 (germline): LNHNV, YYDKDF (reference sequence). This CDR3 contains 14 residues. The CDR3 spells CATSSWTVTYEQYF. The CDR3 DNA follows: TGTGCCACCAGCAGCTGGACAGTAACCTACGAGCAGTACTTC.

Ten or more counts support this clonotype. The gene calls are TRBV2 and TRBJ2-7; tentatively, D is TRBD1 (6 bases). Germline CDR1 is SNHLY and CDR2 is FYNNEI. V shed 2 bases and J shed 3 bases, with 11 bases lying between them. The CDR3 has 14 residues. In nucleotides, the CDR3 is TGTGCCAGCAGTGAATCGACAGGCCGCTACGAGCAGTACTTC. This encodes CASSESTGRYEQYF.

This clonotype has at least ten counts. The chain is built from TRBV25-1 and TRBJ1-2; 9 bases match TRBD1. With 4 bases clipped from V and 12 bases from J, the junction kept 15 bases outside the gene matches. CDR1 and CDR2 from the germline V gene are MGHDK and SYGVNS. This CDR3 has 15 amino acids. The CDR3 sequence is CASSAWDRELGGHTF. CDR3 in DNA: TGTGCCAGCAGTGCTTGGGACAGGGAACTGGGAGGCCACACCTTC.

This clonotype came up a few times. This chain links TRBV27 with TRBJ1-4; possibly TRBD1 for D (6 bases). The V end lost 6 bases, the J end lost 8 bases, and 16 bases lay between the germline ends. From germline, CDR1 is MNHEY and CDR2 SMNVEV (reference sequence). This CDR3 region has 14 residues. CDR3 loop: CASSSDRRNEKLFF. CDR3 DNA: TGTGCCAGCAGCTCTGACAGGAGGAACGAAAAACTGTTTTTT.

This clonotype came up many times. The rearrangement links TRBV11-1 to TRBJ1-2; D is possibly TRBD1 (6 bases). Germline-derived CDR1 and CDR2 are SGHAT and FQDESV (reference sequence). Trimming pared 4 bases from V and 6 bases from J, leaving 15 bases between. The CDR3 is made up of 14 amino acids. CDR3 residues: CASSWGLRGDGYTF. CDR3 sequence (DNA): TGTGCCAGCAGCTGGGGGCTTCGGGGGGATGGCTACACCTTC.

This clonotype was detected a few times. The genes are TRBV15 and TRBJ2-7; D ambiguous. CDR3 length equals 14 residues. V lost 1 base, J lost 6 bases, and 13 bases lay in between. The germline gives CDR1 LNHNV, CDR2 YYDKDF (reference sequence). CDR3 nucleotides: TGTGCCACCAGCAGAGCCGGGTATCGTGGCGAGCAGTACTTC. As protein: CATSRAGYRGEQYF.

At least ten counts were recorded for this clonotype. V is TRBV29-1 and J is TRBJ1-5; tentative D call: TRBD1 (5 bases). Trimming shortened V by 4 bases and J by 7 bases, and 17 bases separated the two germline ends. CDR1 is SQVTM and CDR2 is ANQGSEA in the germline V gene. The CDR3 length is 14 residues. The chain's CDR3 is CSVVVREAGQPQHF. The CDR3 nucleotides are TGCAGCGTTGTTGTCAGGGAAGCAGGACAGCCCCAGCATTTT.

This clonotype appeared many times. The chain combines TRBV6-4 with TRBJ1-1; D is unclear. V was trimmed by 3 bases and J by 10 bases, leaving 18 bases between them. Germline V lookup: CDR1 MRHNA, CDR2 SNTAGT. CDR3 length: 14 amino acids. The CDR3 bases are TGTGCCAGCAGTGAAAGAGGAGCCCACTCAGGAGCTTTCTTT. It specifies CASSERGAHSGAFF.

The J gene is TRBJ2-6, the V gene TRBV29-1; TRBD1 might be the D (6 bases). This CDR3 is built from 14 residues. The germline CDR1 and CDR2 sequences are SQVTM and ANQGSEA. CDR3 region: CSTQGPSGANVLTF. Here the CDR3 DNA reads TGCAGTACACAGGGCCCCTCTGGGGCCAACGTCCTGACTTTC.

This clonotype showed up just a few times. The J gene is TRBJ2-3, the V gene TRBV20-1; TRBD2 matches at 13 bases. There are 18 residues in the CDR3. Looked up from germline, CDR1 is DFQATT and CDR2 is SNEGSKA (reference sequence). The V gene end was trimmed by 2 bases and the J gene end by 0 bases; junction bases not matched to a gene: 8. The CDR3 DNA follows: TGCAGTGCTAGATGGGTCCCGGGACTAGCGGGAAGCACAGATACGCAGTATTTT. This translates into CSARWVPGLAGSTDTQYF.

This clonotype was counted many times. The chain uses TRBV27 and TRBJ1-2; D is perhaps TRBD1 (6 bases). Trimming removed 4 bases at V and 0 bases at J, with 15 bases between. This CDR3 is 16 amino acids long. Germline-derived CDR1 and CDR2 are MNHEY and SMNVEV (reference sequence). DNA of the CDR3: TGTGCCAGCAGTTCCCGCCCGACAGGAGCTAACTATGGCTACACCTTC. Translated, it gives CASSSRPTGANYGYTF.